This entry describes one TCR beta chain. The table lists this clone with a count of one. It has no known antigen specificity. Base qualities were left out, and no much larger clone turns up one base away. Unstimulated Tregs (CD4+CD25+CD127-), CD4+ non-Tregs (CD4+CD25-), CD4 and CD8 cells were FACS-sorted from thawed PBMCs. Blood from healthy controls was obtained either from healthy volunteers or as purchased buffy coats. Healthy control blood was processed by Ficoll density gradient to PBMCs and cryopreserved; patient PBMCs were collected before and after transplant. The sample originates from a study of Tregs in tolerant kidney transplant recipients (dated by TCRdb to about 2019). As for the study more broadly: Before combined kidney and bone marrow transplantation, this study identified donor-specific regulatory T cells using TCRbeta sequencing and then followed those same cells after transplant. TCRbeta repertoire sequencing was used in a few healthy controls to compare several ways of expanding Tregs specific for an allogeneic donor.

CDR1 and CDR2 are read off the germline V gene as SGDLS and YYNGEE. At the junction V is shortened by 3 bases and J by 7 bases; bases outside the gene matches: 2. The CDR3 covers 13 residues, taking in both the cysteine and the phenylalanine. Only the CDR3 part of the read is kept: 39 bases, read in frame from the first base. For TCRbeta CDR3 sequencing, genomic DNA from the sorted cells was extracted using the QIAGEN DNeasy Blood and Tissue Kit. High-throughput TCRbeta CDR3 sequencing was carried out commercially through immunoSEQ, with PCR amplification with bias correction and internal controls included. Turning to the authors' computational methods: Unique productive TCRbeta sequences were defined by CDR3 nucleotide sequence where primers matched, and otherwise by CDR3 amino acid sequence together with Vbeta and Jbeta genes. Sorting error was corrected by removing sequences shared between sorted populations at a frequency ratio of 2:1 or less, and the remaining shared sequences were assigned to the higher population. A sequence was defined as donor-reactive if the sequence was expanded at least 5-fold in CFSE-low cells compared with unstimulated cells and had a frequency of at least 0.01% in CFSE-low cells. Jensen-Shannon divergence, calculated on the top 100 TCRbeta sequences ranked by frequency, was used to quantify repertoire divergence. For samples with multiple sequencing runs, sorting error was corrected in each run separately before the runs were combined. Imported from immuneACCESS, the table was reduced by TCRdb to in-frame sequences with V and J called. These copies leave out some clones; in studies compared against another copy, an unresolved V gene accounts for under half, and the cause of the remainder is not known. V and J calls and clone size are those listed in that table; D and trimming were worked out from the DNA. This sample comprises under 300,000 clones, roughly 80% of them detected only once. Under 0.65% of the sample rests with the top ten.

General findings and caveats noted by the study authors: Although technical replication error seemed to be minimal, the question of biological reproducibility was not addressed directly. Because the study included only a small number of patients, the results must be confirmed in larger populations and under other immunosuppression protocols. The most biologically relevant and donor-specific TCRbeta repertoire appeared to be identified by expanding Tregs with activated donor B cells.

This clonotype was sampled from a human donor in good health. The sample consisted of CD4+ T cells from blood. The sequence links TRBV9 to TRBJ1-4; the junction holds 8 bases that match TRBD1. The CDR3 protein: CASSGGQGEKLFF. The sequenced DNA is TGTGCCAGCAGCGGCGGACAGGGTGAAAAACTGTTTTTT.